The 14 T cell receptor beta chains reported below all come from one sample, sequenced in a study of STAT5B mutations in CD4+ large granular lymphocyte leukemia. The repertoire was sequenced with immunoSEQ multiplex PCR; TCRdb's copy has only in-frame clones and lacks some. The sample yields about 48,000 clones, roughly three quarters seen once. The sequenced sample was CD4+ T cells from blood buffy coats. Receptor source: a human donor in good health.

This chain uses TRBV20-1 with TRBJ2-5, with D hard to call. Germline CDR1 and CDR2: DFQATT and SNEGSKA (reference sequence). CDR3 length equals 10 residues. V lost 6 bases and J lost 2, with 4 bases in between. The CDR3 DNA follows: TGCAGTGCCCAGCAAGAGACCCAGTACTTC. It codes for CSAQQETQYF.

The gene calls are TRBV29-1 and TRBJ2-3, with no clear D. The CDR3 sequence is 11 residues long. The germline V and J ends were trimmed by 7 bases and 2 bases, with 7 bases remaining between them. Germline V gene data show CDR1 as SQVTM and CDR2 as ANQGSEA. The CDR3 protein is CSARLTDTQYF. DNA of the CDR3: TGCAGCGCCCGACTCACAGATACGCAGTATTTT.

The chain links TRBV18 to TRBJ2-2; no clear D. The ends were cut back, 6 bases at V and 4 bases at J, with 21 bases in the middle. In germline, CDR1 is KGHSH, CDR2 LQKENI. The CDR3 runs to 17 residues. The CDR3, as DNA: TGTGCCAGCTCTAGCAGGAGTAATGCCGCCGCCACCGGGGAGCTGTTTTTT. Translated: CASSSRSNAAATGELFF. Supplemented by reference TRBV18 and TRBJ2-2, the full variable domain reads NAGVMQNPRHLVRRRGQEARLRCSPMKGHSHVYWYRQLPEEGLKFMVYLQKENIIDESGMPKERFSAEFPKEGPSILRIQQVVRGDSAAYFCASSSRSNAAATGELFFGEGSRLTVL.

The J gene is TRBJ2-3, the V gene TRBV19; possibly TRBD1 for D (6 bases). The CDR3 covers 16 residues. CDR1 is LNHDA and CDR2 is SQIVND in the germline V gene (reference sequence). Trimming cost V 7 bases and J 3 bases, with 20 bases left between them. This chain's CDR3 is CASTIGRLQGTDTQYF. In DNA form, the CDR3 reads TGTGCCAGTACCATCGGACGCCTACAGGGTACAGATACGCAGTATTTT.

In its sample, this clone was seen once. The gene calls are TRBV5-1 and TRBJ2-6; D is undetermined. Germline V gene lookup returns CDR1 SGHRS and CDR2 YFSETQ. With 0 bases removed from V and 0 bases from J, the gap between germline ends came to 4 bases. CDR3 length: 15 amino acids. The CDR3 DNA is TGCGCCAGCAGCTTGGGGGGCTCTGGGGCCAACGTCCTGACTTTC. It specifies CASSLGGSGANVLTF.

The chain joins TRBV10-3 to TRBJ1-1; D might be TRBD1 (5 bases). CDR1 ENHRY and CDR2 SYGVKD come from the germline V gene. Trimming shortened V by 10 bases and J by 2 bases, and 8 bases separated the two germline ends. The CDR3 runs to 11 residues. The chain's CDR3 is CATQGNTEAFF. In DNA form, the CDR3 reads TGTGCCACGCAGGGTAACACTGAAGCTTTCTTT.

The chain links TRBV7-9 to TRBJ1-6; D is uncertain. Germline V CDR1 and CDR2: SEHNR, FQNEAQ (reference sequence). The CDR3 contains 13 residues. Trimming cost V 5 bases and J 7 bases, with 9 bases left between them. The CDR3 DNA reads TGTGCCAGCAGCAGGCAGGAAAATTCACCCCTCCACTTT. This translates into CASSRQENSPLHF.

The genes are TRBV5-6 and TRBJ2-7; 10 bases map to TRBD2. The CDR3 loop spans 14 amino acids. Per germline, CDR1 SGHDT and CDR2 YYEEEE. The junction had 4 bases not matched to a gene; V was cut back by 2 bases and J by 5 bases. The CDR3 DNA reads TGTGCCAGCAGCTTTCCTAGCGGGGGAAACGAGCAGTACGTC. It codes for CASSFPSGGNEQYV.

This chain links TRBV9 with TRBJ2-5; D gene unclear. There are 16 residues in the CDR3. CDR1 and CDR2 from the germline V gene are SGDLS and YYNGEE. The ends were cut back, 0 bases at V and 4 bases at J, with 16 bases in the middle. The CDR3 DNA reads TGTGCCAGCAGCGTAGGAGCTACTACAGAGGCAGAGACCCAGTACTTC. It specifies CASSVGATTEAETQYF. The full variable domain, its missing parts supplied by reference TRBV9 and TRBJ2-5, is DSGVTQTPKHLITATGQRVTLRCSPRSGDLSVYWYQQSLDQGLQFLIQYYNGEERAKGNILERFSAQQFPDLHSELNLSSLELGDSALYFCASSVGATTEAETQYFGPGTRLLVL.

The J gene is TRBJ2-3, the V gene TRBV5-1; D ambiguous. The germline gives CDR1 SGHRS, CDR2 YFSETQ. The CDR3 consists of 18 residues. The germline V and J ends were trimmed by 0 bases and 0 bases, with 17 bases remaining between them. In DNA form, the CDR3 reads TGCGCCAGCAGCTTGGAACCGGTTAGGAGAACTAGCACAGATACGCAGTATTTT. This translates into CASSLEPVRRTSTDTQYF.

The J gene is TRBJ2-7, the V gene TRBV18, with D possibly matching TRBD2 (6 bases). V lost 6 bases, J lost 4 bases, and 10 bases lay in between. The CDR3 runs 12 residues. CDR1 KGHSH and CDR2 LQKENI come from the germline V gene. CDR3 in amino acids: CASSQTSYEQYF. The CDR3 nucleotides are TGTGCCAGCTCCCAGACTAGTTACGAGCAGTACTTC.

J is TRBJ1-2 and V is TRBV5-1; D uncertain. V was cut by 4 bases and J by 5 bases, with 18 bases left in between. Germline values: CDR1 SGHRS, CDR2 YFSETQ. The CDR3 is 15 residues long. CDR3 DNA sequence: TGCGCCAGCAGCGCCCTCGGGCTGACTGCGTATGGCTACACCTTC. Translation gives CASSALGLTAYGYTF.

This clone was counted once. The V gene is TRBV5-1, the J gene TRBJ1-2, with D possibly TRBD1 on 5 matching bases. The CDR3 contains 15 residues. Deletions cut 4 bases from V and 5 bases from J, with 18 bases between. Germline CDR1 reads SGHRS; CDR2 reads YFSETQ. CDR3 in DNA: TGCGCCAGCAGCGCTCAGGGAAGGGTCGGGTATGGCTACACCTTC. This translates into CASSAQGRVGYGYTF.

The rearrangement joins TRBV28 to TRBJ1-2; 7 bases match TRBD1. Per germline, CDR1 MDHEN and CDR2 SYDVKM. The trim removed 6 bases at V and 4 bases at J, leaving 8 bases unmatched. This CDR3 has 14 amino acids. CDR3 nucleotides: TGTGCCAGCAGCGGGACAGCGATCGCCTATGGCTACACCTTC. This gives the protein CASSGTAIAYGYTF.